The subject of this entry is one T cell receptor (beta chain). The antigen it recognizes is unknown. One base away there is no much larger clone; base qualities are not given. Libraries were constructed by the immunoSEQ multiplex PCR assay. The study's processing was this. A statistical classification framework was built to diagnose cytomegalovirus status from the catalog of TCR beta chain sequences. TCRdb holds this immuneACCESS table with in-frame rearrangements only. Some clones are missing; in checked studies, unresolved V genes explain under half, and the rest has no known cause. V and J calls and clone size follow that table, whereas D and trimming were derived from the DNA. Here the sample has fewer than 400,000 clones; roughly 90% occur a single time. In total, the top ten clones hold 0.7% to 0.85% of the sample. This record comes from a study of cytomegalovirus exposure and HLA in healthy donors (dated by TCRdb to about 2017). Regarding the research as a whole: A later analysis indicated that the 110 or so validation repertoires were generated on the platform also employed for the 600 to 750 repertoires of the first cohort. To predict cytomegalovirus infection status, the study brought together high-throughput TCR immunosequencing, statistical association of individual TCRs with disease status, and machine learning. Along with the roughly 670-subject first cohort, a separate validation cohort of over a hundred different subjects was used. The study aimed to test whether cataloging public T cell receptors could reveal signatures of past pathogen exposure.

Taken from the germline V gene, the CDR1 and CDR2 loops are SGHTA and FQGNSA. The CDR3, from cysteine to phenylalanine, totals 17 residues. Only the CDR3 DNA stays, 51 bases, in frame from base 1. V is reduced by 1 base and J by 0 bases, leaving a spacing of 13 bases between them. Donors formed part of the validation cohort, which comprised about 130 subjects and was distinct from the first cohort of 550 to 850 subjects. What the research found in general, with its limitations: According to the authors, the approach could potentially be generalized to other disease states and immunological phenotypes. The validation cohort had no HLA typing available for a later analysis, so co-occurrence within that cohort was assessed over all 120 or so repertoires. Subsequent analysis determined that TCRs grouped into clusters in the first cohort also showed a tendency toward co-occurrence across the roughly 120 validation repertoires, and 94% of cluster scores exceeded 0. A few of the identified cytomegalovirus-associated TCR beta chains were confirmed in vitro to be specific for cytomegalovirus antigens. The study gave a list of 150 to 200 TCR beta chains associated with cytomegalovirus. Cytomegalovirus status was reported to be diagnosed by the classifier with high specificity and sensitivity in both the original and validation cohorts. Most TCR sequences were seen in very few donors, while some public TCRs were found in many individuals.

This receptor chain uses TRBV7-2 and TRBJ1-3; the D region possibly corresponds to TRBD1 (6 bases align). This clonotype originated in a young woman in good health and CMV-seronegative. The sequenced material came from PBMCs. The CDR3 sequence is CASSLEDRGYSGNTIYF. The nucleotides read TGTGCCAGCAGCTTAGAGGATAGGGGGTACTCTGGAAACACCATATATTTT.